This T cell receptor beta chain was sequenced for a study of cytomegalovirus exposure and HLA in healthy donors. Study findings and constraints: The study flagged some 170 TCR beta chains as cytomegalovirus-associated. In vitro, three CMV-associated chains proved specific for CMV antigens.

Libraries were prepared by immunoSEQ multiplex PCR; TCRdb keeps only in-frame clonotypes and omits some of them. The sample yields fewer than 200,000 clones, around 86% seen once. Regarding this clone: Its antigen is unidentified.

Trimming cost V 4 bases and J 0 bases, with 16 bases left between them. The CDR3 is made up of 16 amino acids. Germline lookup yields CDR1 SGHAT and CDR2 FQNNGV. The sequence was collected from a man in his thirties or forties in good health and CMV-seropositive. The rearrangement uses TRBV11-2 and TRBJ2-7; D unresolved. Sequencing was performed on PBMCs. DNA for the CDR3: TGTGCCAGCAGCTCCGAAGAGTTTCCCTTCTCCTACGAGCAGTACTTC. Protein product: CASSSEEFPFSYEQYF.